The 15 T cell receptor beta chains presented below share a single source sample, sequenced in a study of cytomegalovirus exposure and HLA in healthy donors. It was with 60 Vbeta and 13 Jbeta primers that the PCR ran. Measured with immunoSEQ multiplex PCR; TCRdb has only the in-frame clones, and not every one. The sample has roughly 150,000 clones, more than 80% seen once. Sequencing used PBMCs. These TCRs come from a woman between 40 and 50 years old in good health and CMV-seropositive.

V and J are TRBV27 and TRBJ1-2; D not certain. Per germline, CDR1 MNHEY and CDR2 SMNVEV (reference sequence). The CDR3 spans 12 residues. Trimming shortened V by 10 bases and J by 6 bases, and 15 bases separated the two germline ends. CDR3 sequence (DNA): TGTGCCACCCTGTCGGGTTTAGATGGCTACACCTTC. This sequence encodes CATLSGLDGYTF.

The gene calls are TRBV4-3 and TRBJ2-4, with D unclear. The CDR3 length is 13 residues. The V end lost 3 bases, the J end lost 6 bases, and 9 bases lay between the germline ends. Germline V gene lookup returns CDR1 LGHNA and CDR2 YSLEER. The CDR3 DNA reads TGCGCCAGCAGCCAGCAGTCAAGAAACATTCAGTACTTC. Its translation is CASSQQSRNIQYF.

This sequence joins TRBV7-9 and TRBJ1-6, with D unclear. This CDR3 has 16 amino acids. Looked up from germline, CDR1 is SEHNR and CDR2 is FQNEAQ (reference sequence). V lost 3 bases and J lost 4, with 13 bases in between. DNA of the CDR3: TGTGCCAGCAGCTTTGGGAGCAACAGTTATAATTCACCCCTCCACTTT. As protein: CASSFGSNSYNSPLHF.

Regarding this clone: An end of the junction differs from the germline gene, which may be a read error. Other DNA sequences in the same sample also yield this CDR3. This chain connects TRBV15 to TRBJ2-3; 8 nucleotides align to TRBD2. The CDR3 consists of 16 residues. Germline lookup yields CDR1 LNHNV and CDR2 YYDKDF (reference sequence). The CDR3 coding sequence is TGTGCCACCAGTAGAGAGGCGGGAGGCCACTTAGATACGCAGTATTTT. The encoded protein is CATSREAGGHLDTQYF.

The rearrangement links TRBV9 to TRBJ2-1, with a tentative D call TRBD2 (6 bases). The germline V gene has CDR1 SGDLS and CDR2 YYNGEE. The CDR3 sequence is 14 residues long. The ends were cut back, 3 bases at V and 2 bases at J, with 9 bases in the middle. The CDR3 loop is CASSEGGTYNEQFF. In nucleotides, the CDR3 is TGTGCCAGCAGCGAGGGCGGGACCTACAATGAGCAGTTCTTC.

This chain links TRBV28 with TRBJ2-1; D might be TRBD2 (7 bases). V lost 10 bases and J 10 bases, leaving 20 bases between the germline ends. There are 13 residues in the CDR3. Germline CDR1 reads MDHEN; CDR2 reads SYDVKM. The CDR3 region is CATSWGGRQEQFF. The DNA of the CDR3 is TGTGCCACCTCCTGGGGGGGCCGGCAGGAGCAGTTCTTC.

The rearrangement links TRBV7-2 to TRBJ2-2, with D possibly being TRBD1 (7 bases). The CDR3 extends over 15 amino acids. V lost 7 bases, J lost 6 bases, and 18 bases lay in between. The germline V gene has CDR1 SGHTA and CDR2 FQGNSA. The CDR3, as DNA: TGTGCCAGCATCCCCAGGGGGGACCATTCCGGGGAGCTGTTTTTT. Translating it yields CASIPRGDHSGELFF.

On this clone itself: Other DNA sequences in the same sample also yield this CDR3. This chain uses TRBV28 with TRBJ1-1, with D perhaps matching TRBD1 (5 bases). V lost 4 bases and J 0 bases, leaving 6 bases between the germline ends. The CDR3 is 13 amino acids. Germline CDR1 reads MDHEN; CDR2 reads SYDVKM. This CDR3 is CASSSTVNTEAFF. The CDR3 DNA is TGTGCCAGCAGTTCGACAGTGAACACTGAAGCTTTCTTT.

This clone showed up many times. The chain is built from TRBV9 and TRBJ1-4; 7 nucleotides agree with TRBD1. The CDR3 spans 12 residues. The V gene end was trimmed by 5 bases and the J gene end by 6 bases; junction bases not matched to a gene: 1. From germline, CDR1 is SGDLS and CDR2 YYNGEE. The CDR3 sequence: CASRGGDEKLFF. The CDR3 DNA reads as TGTGCCAGCAGAGGGGGCGATGAAAAACTGTTTTTT.

The chain employs TRBV27 and TRBJ2-7, with D possibly matching TRBD1 (5 bases). CDR1 is MNHEY, CDR2 SMNVEV, per germline (reference sequence). Trimming left V 5 bases short and J 7 bases short, with 12 bases between. There are 12 residues in the CDR3. The CDR3 is CASSPGSREQYF. The CDR3 region has the DNA TGTGCCAGCAGTCCAGGGTCGAGGGAGCAGTACTTC.

The chain links TRBV28 to TRBJ2-5, with D possibly TRBD2 on 6 matching bases. The end of the DNA aligns better with TRBJ2-7, so the J call may be wrong. The V gene's germline CDR1 is MDHEN and CDR2 SYDVKM. This CDR3 region has 17 residues. CDR3 sequence: CASSLRFDGTEIYEQYF. The CDR3 DNA sequence: TGTGCCAGCAGTTTAAGGTTCGACGGGACTGAAATCTACGAGCAGTACTTC.

The J gene is TRBJ2-1, the V gene TRBV11-1, with TRBD2 identical over 14 bases. V shed 6 bases, J shed 7 bases, and the junction held 5 bases outside the gene matches. This CDR3 has 15 residues. Germline CDR1 is SGHAT and CDR2 is FQDESV (reference sequence). This chain's CDR3 is CASRGLAGAVNEQFF. Written as DNA, the CDR3 is TGTGCCAGCAGGGGACTAGCGGGAGCAGTAAATGAGCAGTTCTTC.

The chain uses TRBV7-8 and TRBJ1-1, with TRBD1 matching over 8 bases. V trimming: 2 bases; J trimming: 5 bases; junction bases outside the gene matches: 10. This CDR3 region has 16 residues. Germline lookup yields CDR1 SGHVS and CDR2 FQNEAQ. Here the CDR3 reads CASSLLNRGAGTEAFF. CDR3 in DNA: TGTGCCAGCAGCTTACTAAACAGGGGGGCAGGGACTGAAGCTTTCTTT.

The rearrangement uses TRBV28 and TRBJ1-1; weak D call: TRBD1 (6 bases). The CDR3 runs 13 residues. The V gene lost 7 bases and the J gene lost 11 bases, with 20 bases spanning the gap. Germline V CDR1 and CDR2: MDHEN, SYDVKM. The CDR3 loop reads CASNHLTQGHAFF. The CDR3 DNA reads as TGTGCCAGCAACCATCTTACCCAGGGGCACGCTTTCTTT.

The V call is TRBV28, the J call TRBJ1-1; 9 positions agree with TRBD1. The CDR3 is made up of 14 amino acids. Trimming removed 5 bases from V and 11 bases from J; junction bases left unmatched: 12. The germline CDR1 and CDR2 sequences are MDHEN and SYDVKM. For the CDR3, the DNA is TGTGCCAGCAGTAATCCGGGACAGGGTAGGGAGGCTTTCTTT. It encodes CASSNPGQGREAFF.